Listed below are T cell receptor beta chains from one sample, sequenced in a study of response to subunit inactivated influenza vaccine. TCRdb processed the RT-PCR reads anew with MiXCR; each CDR3 protein has one entry. The sample lists more than 600,000 distinct CDR3 sequences, roughly 18% seen once, with around 9.9% in the top ten. The starting material was PBMCs from blood, obtained around 5 days after vaccination. Receptors originate from a man in his fifties or sixties who received an inactivated influenza vaccine. Each CDR3 is given with its conserved first and last residue.

CASSSDRASSYEQYF	TRBV4-3
CASSFLVAETQYF	TRBV12-3/TRBV12-4
CASSYPTSGGSWPGELFF	TRBV6-5
CASSLQFGYTF	TRBV12-3/TRBV12-4
CASRRGRSTDTQYF	TRBV19
CASSPDGGRDTQYF	TRBV7-9
CSVEDPMVASGVWGTEAFF	TRBV29-1
CASSLGSDSAETQYF	TRBV5-1
CASSQTTGAYEQYF	TRBV4-3
CASSLARVSDGYTF	TRBV5-1
CASRRDAGTDYEQYF	TRBV11-2
CASSLGSGTGRDEQYF	TRBV5-1
CASSQDLTFPETQYF	TRBV4-1
CASSLALWTSGKLNEQFF	TRBV11-1
CSARFGTTYNEQFF	TRBV20-1
CASSPRTENTEAFF	TRBV18
CASSQLGNQPQHF	TRBV4-1
CASSAWGTGGDTQYF	TRBV9
CATSREKGKMEKLFF	TRBV15
CSASLYGLNPDEQFF	TRBV20-1
CASSSALLSGANVLTF	TRBV6-5
CASGKGPPGEQYF	TRBV12-3/TRBV12-4
CASSLGLSSGETQYF	TRBV7-7
CASSQTSGSEETQYF	TRBV6-1
CSALPLLRIDGERGGYTF	TRBV20-1
CASSYSDTSGSPLHF	TRBV6-2/TRBV6-3
CASSLAGETKNIQYF	TRBV28
CASSPTSDTEAFF	TRBV5-1
CASSLYTDRSSGNTIYF	TRBV5-1
CASSYTPGQAPGELFF	TRBV6-2/TRBV6-3
CASKRGISGSDTQYF	TRBV19
CSARVAGAYEQYF	TRBV20-1
CSEKQGTDTQYF	TRBV29-1
CASSKLAGGTYEQYF	TRBV5-6
CASSFYRTSGYEQYF	TRBV7-8
CASSSRMGQFGETQYF	TRBV5-6
CASSWTVRTGELFF	TRBV28
CASSLYRGEEFF	TRBV12-3/TRBV12-4
CSARRAQGAPTGELFF	TRBV20-1
CASSLGRIEAFF	TRBV7-9
CASSPQGGAEAFF	TRBV12-3/TRBV12-4
CASSESRGHLLSYEQYF	TRBV6-2/TRBV6-3